The clone carrying this T cell receptor (beta chain) is medium-sized in the sample. The record originates from a study of early T cells in non-severe SARS-CoV-2 infection. Overall study context: Sequencing used unsorted whole-blood bulk RNA, so chains lack pairing.

TCRdb re-analysed the 5' RACE reads in MiXCR, keeping a single row per CDR3 protein. The sample includes approximately 66,000 distinct CDR3 sequences, about 12% of them seen just once. Germline CDR1 reads SQVTM; CDR2 reads ANQGSEA. This CDR3 contains 11 residues. The V end was cut by 4 bases, the J end by 1 base, with 4 bases between. This rearrangement joins TRBV29-1 to TRBJ1-1; no firm D call. This specimen consisted of whole blood, obtained at baseline. The receptor was isolated from an adult who was a healthcare worker with PCR-confirmed SARS-CoV-2 infection or an uninfected control (not recorded which). The donor label of this sample is uncertain. The chain's CDR3 is CSVVGNTEAFF. The CDR3 region has the DNA TGCAGCGTTGTCGGGAACACTGAAGCTTTCTTT.